This T cell receptor (beta chain) comes out of a study of control samples from healthy donors and cancer patients. Germline V lookup: CDR1 SGHKS, CDR2 YYEKEE (reference sequence). J gave up 3 bases and V 4 bases, and 5 bases lay outside the gene matches. The CDR3 is 15 amino acids. Only in-frame clones appear in the TCRdb table, and some are missing; sequencing was by immunoSEQ multiplex PCR. The repertoire holds around 43,000 clones, about 93% seen once, with 3% to 4.5% in the top ten. The sequencing input was blood. This chain connects TRBV5-5 to TRBJ1-4; 8 positions agree with TRBD1. This TCR derives from a woman in her forties or fifties in good health. The CDR3 sequence is CASSTTGGANEKLFF. The CDR3, as DNA: TGTGCCAGCAGCACAACAGGGGGTGCTAATGAAAAACTGTTTTTT.